These 27 T cell receptor beta chains share one sample of origin, sequenced in a study of OX40 agonist ivuxolimab in advanced cancers. Libraries were prepared by immunoSEQ multiplex PCR; TCRdb keeps only in-frame clonotypes and omits some of them. The table lists fewer than 65,000 clones, approximately 86% of them singletons. Sequencing was performed on CD4+ or CD8+ T cells sorted from blood, taken in a trial of the OX40 agonist ivuxolimab. Every receptor here comes from an adult with an advanced solid tumor such as melanoma, head and neck, liver or kidney cancer.

The rearrangement links TRBV28 to TRBJ1-1; D may be TRBD1 (6 bases). From germline, CDR1 is MDHEN and CDR2 SYDVKM. The V and J ends lost 5 bases and 5 bases respectively, with 15 bases between them. This CDR3 spans 14 amino acids. CDR3 sequence (DNA): TGTGCCAGCAGTCTCGGGGGCCTGCGGACTGAAGCTTTCTTT. Its protein product is CASSLGGLRTEAFF.

This chain joins TRBV4-3 and TRBJ2-3, with D unresolved. CDR1 is LGHNA and CDR2 is YSLEER in the germline V gene. The CDR3 is made up of 15 amino acids. Trimming shortened V by 2 bases and J by 1 base, and 10 bases separated the two germline ends. The CDR3 DNA sequence: TGCGCCAGCAGCCAACAGGACGCACGCACAGATACGCAGTATTTT. It translates to CASSQQDARTDTQYF.

V is TRBV19 and J is TRBJ2-1; D is uncertain. V was trimmed by 5 bases and J by 8 bases, leaving 16 bases between them. Germline lookup yields CDR1 LNHDA and CDR2 SQIVND (reference sequence). CDR3 length equals 14 residues. The CDR3 DNA is TGTGCCAGTAGTCTGGCTAGAGCAAGCGATGAGCAGTTCTTC. This gives the protein CASSLARASDEQFF.

This clone appeared a few times. V is TRBV11-2 and J is TRBJ2-7; D is perhaps TRBD1 (5 bases). Trimming shortened V by 3 bases and J by 7 bases, and 19 bases separated the two germline ends. The CDR3 covers 15 residues. CDR1 is SGHAT and CDR2 is FQNNGV in the germline V gene. The CDR3 reads CASSLLDGQNWEQYF. For the CDR3, the DNA is TGTGCCAGCAGCTTGTTGGACGGACAAAATTGGGAGCAGTACTTC.

The CDR3, as DNA: TGTGCCAGCAGCTCCGGGACACGGAACACTGAAGCTTTCTTT. Encoded protein: CASSSGTRNTEAFF. The V gene is TRBV5-4, the J gene TRBJ1-1, with a possible D match to TRBD1 (6 bases). Germline V lookup: CDR1 SGHNT, CDR2 YYREEE (reference sequence). V was clipped by 3 bases and J by 1 base, with 10 bases between them. The CDR3 contains 14 residues.

CDR3 nucleotide sequence: TGTGCCAGCAGTTTATCCGTTGAAGGGGGACGGGGAGGCAATGAGCAGTTCTTC. This gives the protein CASSLSVEGGRGGNEQFF. The chain employs TRBV27 and TRBJ2-1; perhaps D is TRBD1 or TRBD2 (6 bases each). Looked up from germline, CDR1 is MNHEY and CDR2 is SMNVEV (reference sequence). CDR3 length equals 18 residues. V gave up 0 bases and J gave up 6 bases, with 21 bases separating them.

This chain joins TRBV7-2 and TRBJ1-1; no reliable D call. The CDR3 runs 13 residues. Per the germline V gene, CDR1 is SGHTA and CDR2 is FQGNSA. Trimming removed 3 bases at V and 1 base at J, with 6 bases between. DNA for the CDR3: TGTGCCAGCAGCTTTGCAGCGAACACTGAAGCTTTCTTT. Protein: CASSFAANTEAFF.

The V call is TRBV7-9, the J call TRBJ2-5; D perhaps matches TRBD2 (5 bases). The CDR3 runs 15 residues. The germline gives CDR1 SEHNR, CDR2 FQNEAQ (reference sequence). V gave up 2 bases and J gave up 5 bases, with 15 bases separating them. The chain's CDR3 is CASSLFFNRGETQYF. DNA of the CDR3: TGTGCCAGCAGCTTATTTTTCAATAGAGGGGAGACCCAGTACTTC.

Here the CDR3 reads CASSLRVGGGQPQHF. The DNA for the CDR3 is TGTGCCAGCAGCTTAAGAGTCGGGGGGGGTCAGCCCCAGCATTTT. The V call is TRBV7-2, the J call TRBJ1-5; D perhaps matches TRBD1 (5 bases). The CDR3 contains 15 residues. V was shortened by 2 bases and J by 6 bases, with 14 bases between the two germline ends. Germline lookup yields CDR1 SGHTA and CDR2 FQGNSA.

This chain joins TRBV7-2 and TRBJ2-1, with 11 bases matching TRBD2. Losses at the gene ends were 2 bases for V and 10 bases for J; bases not matched to a gene: 7. Germline V CDR1 and CDR2: SGHTA, FQGNSA. CDR3 length: 15 residues. The CDR3 DNA is TGTGCCAGCAGCTTACTAGCGGGAGGTAAAGGCGAGCAGTTCTTC. Translated: CASSLLAGGKGEQFF.

The chain's CDR3 is CASSFNWGNEVETQYF. The CDR3 DNA is TGTGCCAGCAGCTTTAATTGGGGGAATGAAGTAGAGACCCAGTACTTC. This chain connects TRBV11-2 to TRBJ2-5; either TRBD1 or TRBD2 may fit D (5 bases each). CDR3 length: 16 amino acids. Per germline, CDR1 SGHAT and CDR2 FQNNGV. V was pared by 3 bases and J by 4 bases, with 18 bases between.

DNA of the CDR3: TGTGCCAGCAGCTTAGATAGAGGATACCGCTACCATTACGAGCAGTACTTC. Encoded protein: CASSLDRGYRYHYEQYF. The chain employs TRBV7-2 and TRBJ2-7; D remains unclear. Germline V lookup: CDR1 SGHTA, CDR2 FQGNSA. The V end lost 1 base, the J end lost 4 bases, and 20 bases lay between the germline ends. This CDR3 has 17 residues.

The gene calls are TRBV7-2 and TRBJ2-4, with 10 bases that match TRBD1. Germline CDR1 reads SGHTA; CDR2 reads FQGNSA. After removal of 8 bases from V and 9 bases from J, the junction contained 7 bases not matched to a gene. The CDR3 contains 13 residues. The CDR3 nucleotides are TGTGCCAGCGGCACCGGGACAGGGGCCATTCAGTACTTC. Translating gives CASGTGTGAIQYF.

CDR3 amino acids: CASSPAGPSSYEQYF. The CDR3 DNA follows: TGTGCCAGCTCGCCAGCGGGCCCGAGCTCCTACGAGCAGTACTTC. The chain joins TRBV28 to TRBJ2-7, with D possibly being TRBD2 (6 bases). Trimming stripped 8 bases from V and 0 bases from J, with 17 bases between. Germline V gene lookup returns CDR1 MDHEN and CDR2 SYDVKM. CDR3 length equals 15 residues.

The chain links TRBV4-3 to TRBJ2-1, with 9 bases that match TRBD2. This CDR3 has 14 amino acids. The V and J ends lost 4 bases and 6 bases, in that order; junction bases with no gene match: 4. CDR1 and CDR2 from the germline V gene are LGHNA and YSLEER. The CDR3 reads CASSRTGLANEQFF. As DNA, the CDR3 is TGCGCCAGCAGCCGGACGGGACTAGCCAATGAGCAGTTCTTC.

The rearrangement joins TRBV7-9 to TRBJ1-4; maybe TRBD1 (6 bases). This CDR3 contains 12 residues. Germline lookup yields CDR1 SEHNR and CDR2 FQNEAQ (reference sequence). The V gene lost 5 bases and the J gene lost 10 bases, with 11 bases spanning the gap. DNA for the CDR3: TGTGCCAGCAGCGCCGCCAGGGGAAAACTGTTTTTT. Encoded protein: CASSAARGKLFF. Variable domain in full (rest from reference TRBV7-9 and TRBJ1-4): DTGVSQNPRHKITKRGQNVTFRCDPISEHNRLYWYRQTLGQGPEFLTYFQNEAQLEKSRLLSDRFSAERPKGSFSTLEIQRTEQGDSAMYLCASSAARGKLFFGSGTQLSVL.

This chain joins TRBV10-3 and TRBJ2-3; 14 positions agree with TRBD2. The germline V gene encodes CDR1 ENHRY and CDR2 SYGVKD. J lost 3 bases, V lost 11 bases, and 13 bases had no gene match. This CDR3 contains 17 residues. This CDR3 is CAASIGTSGSPTDTQYF. The CDR3 DNA reads as TGTGCCGCATCGATTGGGACTAGCGGGAGTCCAACAGATACGCAGTATTTT.

This clone came up once. The rearrangement uses TRBV28 and TRBJ2-5; perhaps TRBD2 as D (6 bases). Germline V gene lookup returns CDR1 MDHEN and CDR2 SYDVKM. V was shortened by 3 bases and J by 11 bases, with 7 bases between the two germline ends. The CDR3 is made up of 10 amino acids. The CDR3 nucleotides are TGTGCCAGCAGTTTCCGGGAGCAGTACTTC. Translated, it gives CASSFREQYF.

The genes are TRBV11-3 and TRBJ2-3; a weak D match, TRBD1 (6 bases). This CDR3 is 14 amino acids long. Per the germline V gene, CDR1 is SGHNT and CDR2 is YENEEA. Trimming cost V 1 base and J 6 bases, with 11 bases left between them. CDR3 nucleotide sequence: TGTGCCAGCAGCTTAGTTCCAGGGGCCGATACGCAGTATTTT. Translating it yields CASSLVPGADTQYF.

The rearrangement links TRBV5-5 to TRBJ1-5; D unclear. V was pared by 0 bases and J by 11 bases, with 12 bases between. The CDR3 is made up of 13 amino acids. Germline assignment: CDR1 SGHKS and CDR2 YYEKEE (reference sequence). CDR3: CASSLDPTRSQHF. DNA of the CDR3: TGTGCCAGCAGCTTGGACCCGACGCGGTCCCAGCATTTT. Full variable domain (remainder filled in from reference TRBV5-5 and TRBJ1-5): DAGVTQSPTHLIKTRGQQVTLRCSPISGHKSVSWYQQVLGQGPQFIFQYYEKEERGRGNFPDRFSARQFPNYSSELNVNALLLGDSALYLCASSLDPTRSQHFGDGTRLSIL.

This clone was found once. This rearrangement joins TRBV6-1 to TRBJ1-2, with 8 bases identical to TRBD1. CDR1 is MNHNS and CDR2 is SASEGT in the germline V gene. With 3 bases clipped from V and 8 bases from J, the junction kept 8 bases outside the gene matches. CDR3 size: 14 residues. CDR3 residues: CASSEGQVSRGYTF. The DNA of the CDR3 is TGTGCCAGCAGTGAGGGACAGGTGTCTAGGGGCTACACCTTC.

Written as DNA, the CDR3 is TGCGCCAGCAGCCCCCCTGGACAGGGGGCGAGGAATGAGCAGTTCTTC. Translating gives CASSPPGQGARNEQFF. The chain combines TRBV5-1 with TRBJ2-1, with 11 bases fitting TRBD1. The V and J ends lost 4 bases and 7 bases, in that order; junction bases with no gene match: 10. The CDR3 length is 16 residues. Germline CDR1 is SGHRS and CDR2 is YFSETQ.

CDR3 DNA: TGTGCCAGCAGCTTTACAACTCGAAACACCATATATTTT. Protein product: CASSFTTRNTIYF. The chain employs TRBV7-9 and TRBJ1-3; D gene uncertain. The CDR3 runs to 13 residues. Trimming took 3 bases from V and 5 from J, leaving 8 bases between them. Germline CDR1 and CDR2: SEHNR and FQNEAQ (reference sequence).

The CDR3 reads CASSLGSTDTQYF. As DNA, the CDR3 is TGTGCCAGCAGCTTAGGGAGCACAGATACGCAGTATTTT. The chain uses TRBV11-2 and TRBJ2-3, with unresolved D. V was trimmed by 1 base and J by 0 bases, leaving 2 bases between them. CDR1 and CDR2 from the germline V gene are SGHAT and FQNNGV. This CDR3 is 13 amino acids long.

This chain links TRBV27 with TRBJ1-1, with a tentative D call TRBD1 (5 bases). The CDR3 totals 15 residues. Germline V gene data show CDR1 as MNHEY and CDR2 as SMNVEV (reference sequence). The V end lost 7 bases, the J end lost 0 bases, and 15 bases lay between the germline ends. CDR3 residues: CASTALGTMNTEAFF. The CDR3 DNA follows: TGTGCCAGCACCGCCCTGGGGACTATGAACACTGAAGCTTTCTTT.

The J gene is TRBJ2-5, the V gene TRBV2; 10 bases fit TRBD2. CDR1 is SNHLY, CDR2 FYNNEI, per germline. The CDR3 is made up of 14 amino acids. Germline trimming cut 6 bases from V and 1 base from J; bases unmatched to any gene: 2. This CDR3 reads CASRRTSGQETQYF. Here the CDR3 DNA reads TGTGCCAGCAGGCGGACTAGCGGCCAAGAGACCCAGTACTTC.

J is TRBJ2-1 and V is TRBV2, with 7 bases identical to TRBD2. This CDR3 has 15 residues. The V gene's germline CDR1 is SNHLY and CDR2 FYNNEI. The J segment lost 7 bases and the V segment lost 1 base, leaving 7 bases of the junction unmatched. The chain's CDR3 is CASSEGASGLNEQFF. In DNA, the CDR3 is TGTGCCAGCAGTGAAGGGGCTAGCGGATTGAATGAGCAGTTCTTC.